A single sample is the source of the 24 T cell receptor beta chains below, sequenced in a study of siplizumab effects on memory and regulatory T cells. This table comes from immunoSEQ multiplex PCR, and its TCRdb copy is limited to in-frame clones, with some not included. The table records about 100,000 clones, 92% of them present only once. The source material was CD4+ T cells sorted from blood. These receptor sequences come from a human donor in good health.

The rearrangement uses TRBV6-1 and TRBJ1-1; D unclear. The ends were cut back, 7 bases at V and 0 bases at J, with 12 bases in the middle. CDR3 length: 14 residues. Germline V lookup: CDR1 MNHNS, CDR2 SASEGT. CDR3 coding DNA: TGTGCCAGCATAGAGGACCGATTGAACACTGAAGCTTTCTTT. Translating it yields CASIEDRLNTEAFF.

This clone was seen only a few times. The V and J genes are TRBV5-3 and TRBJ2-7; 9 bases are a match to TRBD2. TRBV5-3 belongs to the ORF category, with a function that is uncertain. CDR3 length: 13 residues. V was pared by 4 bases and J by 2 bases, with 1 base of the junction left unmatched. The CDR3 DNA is TGTGCCAGAAGCGGGACTAGCCCCTACGAGCAGTACTTC. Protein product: CARSGTSPYEQYF.

The CDR3 region is CASSDDRADTIYF. The CDR3 DNA reads TGTGCCAGCAGTGACGACAGGGCGGACACCATATATTTT. The chain combines TRBV2 with TRBJ1-3, with 7 bases that match TRBD1. Trimming took 3 bases from V and 8 from J; bases not matched to a gene: 4. The germline V gene encodes CDR1 SNHLY and CDR2 FYNNEI. The CDR3 runs to 13 residues.

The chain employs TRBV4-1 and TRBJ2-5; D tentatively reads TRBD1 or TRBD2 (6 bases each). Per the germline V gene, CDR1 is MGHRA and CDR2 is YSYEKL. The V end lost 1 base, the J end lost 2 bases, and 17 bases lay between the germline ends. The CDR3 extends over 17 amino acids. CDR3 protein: CASSQGGASAGQETQYF. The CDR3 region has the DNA TGCGCCAGCAGCCAAGGGGGGGCTAGCGCGGGACAAGAGACCCAGTACTTC.

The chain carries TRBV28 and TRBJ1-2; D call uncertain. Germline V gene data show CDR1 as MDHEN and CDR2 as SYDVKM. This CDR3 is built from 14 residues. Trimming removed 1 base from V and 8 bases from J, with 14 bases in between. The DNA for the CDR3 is TGTGCCAGCAGTTTATCTTTGAAGAGCTCCGGCTACACCTTC. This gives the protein CASSLSLKSSGYTF.

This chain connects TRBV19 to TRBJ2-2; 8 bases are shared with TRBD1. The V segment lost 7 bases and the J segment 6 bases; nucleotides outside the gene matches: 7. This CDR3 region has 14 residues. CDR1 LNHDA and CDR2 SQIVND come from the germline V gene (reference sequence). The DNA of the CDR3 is TGTGCCAGTAAAGTGCAGGGGGCAGCCGGGGAGCTGTTTTTT. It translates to CASKVQGAAGELFF.

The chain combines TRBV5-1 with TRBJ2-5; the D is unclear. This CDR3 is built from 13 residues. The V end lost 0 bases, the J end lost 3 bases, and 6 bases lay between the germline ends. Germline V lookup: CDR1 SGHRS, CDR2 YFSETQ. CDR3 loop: CASSLVPEETQYF. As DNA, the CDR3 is TGCGCCAGCAGCTTGGTCCCCGAAGAGACCCAGTACTTC.

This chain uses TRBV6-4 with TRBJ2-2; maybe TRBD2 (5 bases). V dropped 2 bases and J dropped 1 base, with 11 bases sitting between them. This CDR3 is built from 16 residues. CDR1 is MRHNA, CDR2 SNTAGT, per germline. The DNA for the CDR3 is TGTGCCAGCAGTGACGTCGGGGTCGGGAACACCGGGGAGCTGTTTTTT. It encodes CASSDVGVGNTGELFF.

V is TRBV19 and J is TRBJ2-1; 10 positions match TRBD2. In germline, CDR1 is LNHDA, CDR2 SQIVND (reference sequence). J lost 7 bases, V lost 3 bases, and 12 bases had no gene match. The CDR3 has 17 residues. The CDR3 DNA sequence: TGTGCCAGTAGTATTCCTCGAGCGGGAGGGCCGGGGAATGAGCAGTTCTTC. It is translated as CASSIPRAGGPGNEQFF.

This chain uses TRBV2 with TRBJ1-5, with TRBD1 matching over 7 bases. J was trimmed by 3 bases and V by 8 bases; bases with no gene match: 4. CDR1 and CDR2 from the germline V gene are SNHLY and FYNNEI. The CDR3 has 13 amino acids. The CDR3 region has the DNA TGTGCCAGCCAGGGGGGATCCAATCAGCCCCAGCATTTT. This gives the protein CASQGGSNQPQHF.

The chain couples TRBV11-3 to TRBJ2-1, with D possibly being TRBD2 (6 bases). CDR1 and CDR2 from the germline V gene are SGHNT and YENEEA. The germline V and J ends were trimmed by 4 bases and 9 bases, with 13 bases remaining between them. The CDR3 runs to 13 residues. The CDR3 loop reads CASSSRTKGEQFF. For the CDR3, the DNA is TGTGCCAGCAGCTCCCGGACTAAAGGTGAGCAGTTCTTC.

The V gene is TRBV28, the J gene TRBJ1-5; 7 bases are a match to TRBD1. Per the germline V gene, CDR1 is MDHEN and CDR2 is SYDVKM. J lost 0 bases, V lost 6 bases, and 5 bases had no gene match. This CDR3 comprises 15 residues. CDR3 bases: TGTGCCAGCAGCCGGGACAGCCATAGCAATCAGCCCCAGCATTTT. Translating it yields CASSRDSHSNQPQHF.

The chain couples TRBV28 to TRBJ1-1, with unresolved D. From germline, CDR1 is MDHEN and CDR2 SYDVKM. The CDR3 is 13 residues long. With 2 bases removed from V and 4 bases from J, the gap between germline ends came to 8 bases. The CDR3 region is CASSLRVPTEAFF. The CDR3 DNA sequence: TGTGCCAGCAGTTTAAGGGTACCCACTGAAGCTTTCTTT.

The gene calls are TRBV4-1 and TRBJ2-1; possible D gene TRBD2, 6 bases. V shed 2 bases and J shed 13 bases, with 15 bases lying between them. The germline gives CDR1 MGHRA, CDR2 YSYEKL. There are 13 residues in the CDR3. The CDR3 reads CASSQSISGSQFF. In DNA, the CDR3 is TGCGCCAGCAGCCAATCAATAAGCGGGTCCCAGTTCTTC.

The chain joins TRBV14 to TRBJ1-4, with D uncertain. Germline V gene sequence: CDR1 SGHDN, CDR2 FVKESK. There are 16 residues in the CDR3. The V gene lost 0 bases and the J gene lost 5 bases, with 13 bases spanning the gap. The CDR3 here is CASSQDYGEVNEKLFF. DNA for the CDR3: TGTGCCAGCAGCCAAGATTACGGGGAGGTAAATGAAAAACTGTTTTTT.

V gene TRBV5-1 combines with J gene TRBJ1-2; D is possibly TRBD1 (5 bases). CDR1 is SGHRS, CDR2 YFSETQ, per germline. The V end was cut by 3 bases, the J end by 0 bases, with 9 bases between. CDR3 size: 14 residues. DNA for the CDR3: TGCGCCAGCAGCTCTCAGGGAGCTAACTATGGCTACACCTTC. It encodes CASSSQGANYGYTF.

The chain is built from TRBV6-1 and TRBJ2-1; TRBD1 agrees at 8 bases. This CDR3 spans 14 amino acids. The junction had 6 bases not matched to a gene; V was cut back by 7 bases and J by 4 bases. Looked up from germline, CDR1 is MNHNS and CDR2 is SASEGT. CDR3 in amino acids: CASTSGTGYNEQFF. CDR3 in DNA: TGTGCCAGCACGTCCGGGACAGGTTACAATGAGCAGTTCTTC.

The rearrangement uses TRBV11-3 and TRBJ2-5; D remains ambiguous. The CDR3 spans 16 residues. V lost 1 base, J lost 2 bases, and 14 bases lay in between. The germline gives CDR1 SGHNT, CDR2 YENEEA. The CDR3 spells CASSLGQKRRQETQYF. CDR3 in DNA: TGTGCCAGCAGCTTAGGCCAAAAAAGGAGACAAGAGACCCAGTACTTC.

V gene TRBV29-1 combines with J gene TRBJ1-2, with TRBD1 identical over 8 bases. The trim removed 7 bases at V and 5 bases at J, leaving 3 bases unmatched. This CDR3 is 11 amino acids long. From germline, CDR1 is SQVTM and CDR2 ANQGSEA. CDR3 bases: TGCAGCGCAGGACAGGGTTATGGCTACACCTTC. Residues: CSAGQGYGYTF.

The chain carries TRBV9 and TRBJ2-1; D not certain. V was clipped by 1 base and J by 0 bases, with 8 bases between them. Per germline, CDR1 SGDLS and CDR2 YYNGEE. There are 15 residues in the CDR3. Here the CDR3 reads CASSVKGSSYNEQFF. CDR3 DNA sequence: TGTGCCAGCAGCGTAAAGGGTAGCTCCTACAATGAGCAGTTCTTC.

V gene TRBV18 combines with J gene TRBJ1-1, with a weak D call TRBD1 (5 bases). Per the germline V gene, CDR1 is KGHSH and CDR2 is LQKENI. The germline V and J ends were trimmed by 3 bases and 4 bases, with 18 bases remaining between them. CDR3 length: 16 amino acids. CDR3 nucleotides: TGTGCCAGCTCACCGCGTAAGGTGGGGACGGTCACTGAAGCTTTCTTT. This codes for CASSPRKVGTVTEAFF.

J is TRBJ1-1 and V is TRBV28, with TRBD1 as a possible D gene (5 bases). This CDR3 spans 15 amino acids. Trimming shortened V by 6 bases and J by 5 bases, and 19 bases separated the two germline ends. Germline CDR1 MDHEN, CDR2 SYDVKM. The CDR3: CASRPVGGVRTEAFF. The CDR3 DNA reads TGTGCCAGCAGACCCGTGGGGGGGGTGAGGACTGAAGCTTTCTTT.

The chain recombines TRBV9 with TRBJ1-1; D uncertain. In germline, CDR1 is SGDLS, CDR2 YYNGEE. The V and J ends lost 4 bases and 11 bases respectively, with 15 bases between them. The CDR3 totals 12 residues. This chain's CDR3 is CASSFSEDRAFF. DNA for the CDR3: TGTGCCAGCAGCTTTTCCGAGGACCGGGCTTTCTTT.

The chain's CDR3 is CASSPYTSTPGETQYF. CDR3 bases: TGTGCCAGCTCACCTTACACGAGCACCCCCGGGGAGACCCAGTACTTC. The J gene is TRBJ2-5, the V gene TRBV18; no clear D gene. Trimming shortened V by 3 bases and J by 5 bases, and 19 bases separated the two germline ends. Looked up from germline, CDR1 is KGHSH and CDR2 is LQKENI. The CDR3 runs 16 residues.